This is a list of T cell receptor beta chains from one sample in a study of T-cell memory formation after mild COVID-19. TCRdb re-analysed the 5' RACE reads in MiXCR, keeping a single row per CDR3 protein. Of around 370,000 distinct CDR3 sequences in the sample, approximately 21% are singletons; the top ten hold under 15%. Sequencing was performed on PBMCs or a T cell subset sorted from them (not recorded which). Receptors were obtained from an adult woman who had mild COVID-19 (a few samples of this study predate the infection). Cell type and time point are not known. The conserved cysteine and the conserved F or W are not part of the CDR3 here. The D gene is left open where the match is weak.

j_call d_call v_call cdr3_aa
TRBJ2-1 TRBD2 TRBV2 ASKGLAVSYNEQF
TRBJ1-2 TRBD1 TRBV20-1 SAPIGQGVKGYT
TRBJ2-3 - TRBV10-3 AISEGLSNTDTQY
TRBJ2-4 - TRBV20-1 SAGGAKNIQY
TRBJ2-5 TRBD2 TRBV11-2 ASSLGTSGHQETQY
TRBJ1-3 - TRBV29-1 SVELTGSGNTIY
TRBJ1-5 - TRBV4-2 ASSQEWGSNQPQH
TRBJ2-3 - TRBV4-3 ASSQDWDGGGTDTQY
TRBJ2-7 TRBD1 TRBV12-3/TRBV12-4 ASSLTPGQGKSYEQY
TRBJ1-2 - TRBV6-5 ASRRGRVSLYGYT
TRBJ2-3 - TRBV6-5 ASSYFSTPSTDAQY
TRBJ2-5 TRBD2 TRBV11-3 ASSYDHRLADTQETQY
TRBJ1-1 - TRBV5-1 ASSSYQGHTEAF
TRBJ1-5 - TRBV12-3/TRBV12-4 ASSRPEDGDQPQH
TRBJ2-5 - TRBV18 ASSPGTESAQY
TRBJ1-4 - TRBV27 ASSRGGGEKLF
TRBJ2-5 TRBD2 TRBV9 ASSTSGEETQY
TRBJ2-7 TRBD1 TRBV7-2 ASSRDRERSYEQY
TRBJ2-3 TRBD1 TRBV6-4 ASSGDRGRDTQY
TRBJ1-1 - TRBV18 ASSPRTAEAF
TRBJ1-5 - TRBV12-3/TRBV12-4 ASSLGQLNNQPQH
TRBJ2-1 TRBD1 TRBV24-1 ATGVGQGALDEQF
TRBJ2-5 - TRBV5-1 ASSLGPTGKETQY
TRBJ1-1 - TRBV12-3/TRBV12-4 ASSPVLGFTEAF
TRBJ1-4 TRBD1 TRBV20-1 SGQTGGPEKLF
TRBJ1-3 TRBD1 TRBV7-9 ASSNRTGTRVTIY
TRBJ2-5 TRBD2 TRBV6-2/TRBV6-3 ASSYGASGRETQY
TRBJ1-6 - TRBV25-1 ASSDRRGGNSPLH
TRBJ2-7 - TRBV24-1 ATAGQPTYEQY
TRBJ1-1 - TRBV7-9 AGGEGTEAF
TRBJ2-5 - TRBV4-2 ASSQDSKGETQY
TRBJ2-7 - TRBV5-1 ASSDPGAPYEQY
TRBJ2-5 TRBD2 TRBV2 ASSEGTSGRGTTQY
TRBJ2-2 TRBD2 TRBV29-1 SGKTLRGAGELF
TRBJ2-2 - TRBV4-3 ASSQETFGNTGELF
TRBJ2-1 TRBD1 TRBV7-9 ASSQDRGTYNEQF
TRBJ2-1 - TRBV6-4 ASSDSRRWASNLYNEQF
TRBJ2-5 TRBD2 TRBV18 ASSKLAPGLAGEETQY
TRBJ1-5 - TRBV7-4 ASSLIPTGGPVSNQPQH
TRBJ2-7 - TRBV24-1 ATSDNGVQNEQY
TRBJ1-1 TRBD1 TRBV12-3/TRBV12-4 ASREGAVEAF
TRBJ1-5 - TRBV11-2 ASSLDRGFNQPQH
TRBJ2-5 - TRBV7-9 ASSPVPQETQY
TRBJ2-1 - TRBV5-1 ASSLGGKSSYNEQF
TRBJ2-7 TRBD2 TRBV20-1 SARSSGRTRSYEQY
TRBJ2-3 TRBD2 TRBV4-1 ASSQDLAGATDTQY
TRBJ2-7 - TRBV6-6 ASSYRPAYEQY
TRBJ2-1 TRBD1 TRBV4-1 ASSQVGTGHNEQF
TRBJ1-1 - TRBV9 ASSVVGGSTEAF
TRBJ1-5 - TRBV10-3 AIKQGLESNQPQH
TRBJ1-2 - TRBV25-1 ASSDLEGLGYT
TRBJ1-2 - TRBV12-3/TRBV12-4 ASSSGGLWVQDYGYT
TRBJ1-1 - TRBV7-8 ASSLALGASGEAF
TRBJ2-3 - TRBV19 ASSIGRYTDTQY
TRBJ2-1 TRBD2 TRBV5-1 ASSWTGREVANEQF
TRBJ2-5 - TRBV24-1 ATSVSGSPQETQY